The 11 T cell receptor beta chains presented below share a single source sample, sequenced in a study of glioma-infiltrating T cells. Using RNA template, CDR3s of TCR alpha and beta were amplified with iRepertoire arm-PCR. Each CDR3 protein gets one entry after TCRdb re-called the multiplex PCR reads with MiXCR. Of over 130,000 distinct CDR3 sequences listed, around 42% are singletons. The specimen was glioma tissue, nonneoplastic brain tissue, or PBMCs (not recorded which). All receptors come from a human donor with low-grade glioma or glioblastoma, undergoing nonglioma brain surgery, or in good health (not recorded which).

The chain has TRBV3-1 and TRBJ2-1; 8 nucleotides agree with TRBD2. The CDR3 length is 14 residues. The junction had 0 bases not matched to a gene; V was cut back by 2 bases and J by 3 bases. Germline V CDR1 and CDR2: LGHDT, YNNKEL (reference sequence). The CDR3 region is CASSQTSGYNEQFF. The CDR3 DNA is TGTGCCAGCAGCCAAACTAGCGGCTACAATGAGCAGTTCTTC.

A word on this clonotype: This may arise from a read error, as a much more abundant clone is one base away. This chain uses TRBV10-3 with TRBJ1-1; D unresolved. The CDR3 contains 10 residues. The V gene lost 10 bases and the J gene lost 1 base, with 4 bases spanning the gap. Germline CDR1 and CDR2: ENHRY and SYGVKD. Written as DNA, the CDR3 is TGTGCCAGCGGGAACACTGAAGCTTTCTTT. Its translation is CASGNTEAFF.

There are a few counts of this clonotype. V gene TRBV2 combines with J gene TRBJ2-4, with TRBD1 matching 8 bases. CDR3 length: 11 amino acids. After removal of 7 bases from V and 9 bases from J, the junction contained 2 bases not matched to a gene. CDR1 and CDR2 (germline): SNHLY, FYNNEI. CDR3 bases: TGTGCCAGCACAGGGGGCAGCATTCAGTACTTC. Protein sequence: CASTGGSIQYF.

The CDR3 here is CSAPGNYSNQPQHF. The CDR3 DNA follows: TGCAGTGCTCCGGGGAATTATAGCAATCAGCCCCAGCATTTT. This rearrangement joins TRBV20-1 to TRBJ1-5, with no clear D. There are 14 residues in the CDR3. V was shortened by 5 bases and J by 0 bases, with 11 bases between the two germline ends. Germline values: CDR1 DFQATT, CDR2 SNEGSKA (reference sequence).

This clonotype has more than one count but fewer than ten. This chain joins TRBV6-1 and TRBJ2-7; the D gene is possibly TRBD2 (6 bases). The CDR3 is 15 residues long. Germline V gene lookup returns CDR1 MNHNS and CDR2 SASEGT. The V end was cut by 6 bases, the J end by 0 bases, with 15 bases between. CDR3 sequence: CASSLGATSSYEQYF. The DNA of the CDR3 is TGTGCCAGCAGCCTTGGGGCGACTAGCTCCTACGAGCAGTACTTC.

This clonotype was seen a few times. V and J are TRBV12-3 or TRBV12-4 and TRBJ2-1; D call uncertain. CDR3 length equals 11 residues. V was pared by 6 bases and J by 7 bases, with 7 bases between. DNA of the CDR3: TGTGCCAGCAGACAGTTAAATGAGCAGTTCTTC. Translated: CASRQLNEQFF.

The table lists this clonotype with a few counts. CDR3 protein: CATSRAQGRDTIYF. The CDR3 region has the DNA TGTGCCACCAGCAGAGCCCAGGGAAGGGACACCATATATTTT. The chain is built from TRBV15 and TRBJ1-3; tentative D call: TRBD1 (5 bases). CDR3 length: 14 residues. CDR1 is LNHNV, CDR2 YYDKDF, per germline (reference sequence). V was trimmed by 1 base and J by 8 bases, leaving 12 bases between them.

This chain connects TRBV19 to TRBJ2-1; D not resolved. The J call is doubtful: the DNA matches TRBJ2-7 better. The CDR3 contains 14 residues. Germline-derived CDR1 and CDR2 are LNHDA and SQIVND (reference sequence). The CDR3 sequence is CASSVRKESGEQYF. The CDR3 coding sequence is TGTGCCAGTAGTGTCAGGAAGGAATCGGGCGAGCAGTACTTC.

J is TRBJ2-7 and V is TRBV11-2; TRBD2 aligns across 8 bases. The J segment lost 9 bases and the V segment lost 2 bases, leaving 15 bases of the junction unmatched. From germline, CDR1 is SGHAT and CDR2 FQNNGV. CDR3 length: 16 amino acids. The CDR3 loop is CASSLYSGLASAGQYF. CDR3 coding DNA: TGTGCCAGCAGCTTATACAGTGGACTAGCAAGCGCGGGGCAGTACTTC.

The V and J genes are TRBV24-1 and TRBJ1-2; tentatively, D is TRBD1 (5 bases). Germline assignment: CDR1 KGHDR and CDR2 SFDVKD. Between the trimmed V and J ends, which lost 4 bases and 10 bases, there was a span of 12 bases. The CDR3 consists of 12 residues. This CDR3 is CATSDLGRDYTF. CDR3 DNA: TGTGCCACCAGTGACCTGGGACGAGACTACACCTTC.

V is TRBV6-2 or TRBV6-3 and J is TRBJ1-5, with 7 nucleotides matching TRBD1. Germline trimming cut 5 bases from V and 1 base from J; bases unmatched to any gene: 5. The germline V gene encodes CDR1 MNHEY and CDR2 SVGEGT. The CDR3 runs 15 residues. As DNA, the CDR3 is TGTGCCAGCAGTCCAACAGGGGAGAGCAATCAGCCCCAGCATTTT. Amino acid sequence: CASSPTGESNQPQHF.